This T cell receptor beta chain was sequenced in a study of radiation and T cells in renal cell carcinoma. Notes on the study in general: Intratumoral heterogeneity was not captured in these 0.75 to 1 g regions. Compared with controls, irradiated tumors had more, larger dominant CDR3 motifs. Top 100 clonotypes averaged about 54% in irradiated versus around 40% in nephrectomy-only tumors.

This clone was seen a handful of times. As yet, its antigen is unknown. V lost 4 bases and J lost 6; bases outside the gene matches: 4. Germline CDR1 and CDR2: MNHEY and SVGAGI. The CDR3 is 13 amino acids. Treatment indicated: treatment-naive control, cytoreductive nephrectomy. Sequencing was performed with immunoSEQ multiplex PCR; in TCRdb, only in-frame clones are kept and a portion is missing. There are roughly 15,000 clones in the sample; 62% occur only once, and approximately 16% lies in the top ten. The sample here was tumor tissue, taken from a patient whose treatment was nephrectomy without radiotherapy. This receptor was taken from a man in his sixties with renal cell carcinoma. The chain joins TRBV6-5 to TRBJ1-2; 8 nucleotides align to TRBD1. CDR3 nucleotides: TGTGCCAGCAGTTTGACAGGGGTGGATGGCTACACCTTC. Encoded protein: CASSLTGVDGYTF.